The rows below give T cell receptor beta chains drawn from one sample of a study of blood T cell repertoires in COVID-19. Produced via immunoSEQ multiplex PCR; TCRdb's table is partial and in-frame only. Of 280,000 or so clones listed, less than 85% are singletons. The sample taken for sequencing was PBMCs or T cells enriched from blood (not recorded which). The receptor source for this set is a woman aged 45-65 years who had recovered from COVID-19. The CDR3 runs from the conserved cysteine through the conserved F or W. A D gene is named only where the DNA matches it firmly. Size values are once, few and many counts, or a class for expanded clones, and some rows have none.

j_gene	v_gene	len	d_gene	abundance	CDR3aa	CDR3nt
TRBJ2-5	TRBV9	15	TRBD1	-	CASSVGTGAAETQYF	TGTGCCAGCAGCGTCGGGACAGGGGCTGCGGAGACCCAGTACTTC
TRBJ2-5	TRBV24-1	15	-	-	CATSDSGLAQETQYF	TGTGCCACCAGTGACTCAGGGTTAGCCCAAGAGACCCAGTACTTC
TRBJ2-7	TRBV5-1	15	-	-	CASSLGIRVSYEQYF	TGCGCCAGCAGCTTGGGGATACGGGTCTCCTACGAGCAGTACTTC
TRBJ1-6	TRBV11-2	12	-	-	CASSLAGSPLHF	TGTGCCAGCAGCTTAGCGGGTTCACCCCTCCACTTT
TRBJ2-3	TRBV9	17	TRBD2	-	CASSSLAGGLRTDTQYF	TGTGCCAGCAGCTCCCTAGCGGGAGGCCTCCGCACAGATACGCAGTATTTT
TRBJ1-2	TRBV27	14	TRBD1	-	CASRATGVAYGYTF	TGTGCCAGCAGAGCGACAGGGGTGGCCTATGGCTACACCTTC
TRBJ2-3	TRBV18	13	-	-	CASSLSRGDTQYF	TGTGCCAGCTCCCTAAGCCGGGGAGATACGCAGTATTTT
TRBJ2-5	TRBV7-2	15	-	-	CASSFTLSAEETQYF	TGTGCCAGCAGCTTTACCCTGAGCGCGGAAGAGACCCAGTACTTC
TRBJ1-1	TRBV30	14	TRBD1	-	CAWIDGQENTEAFF	TGTGCCTGGATCGATGGACAGGAGAACACTGAAGCTTTCTTT
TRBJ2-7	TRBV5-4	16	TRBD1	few	CASSLDGTAGLEKQYF	TGTGCCAGCAGCTTGGATGGGACAGCCGGCCTGGAGAAGCAGTACTTC
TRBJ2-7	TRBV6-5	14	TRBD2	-	CASINTGGAYEQYF	TGTGCCAGCATTAATACGGGAGGCGCCTACGAGCAGTACTTC
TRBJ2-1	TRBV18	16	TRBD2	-	CASSPPGLAGGNEQFF	TGTGCCAGCTCACCACCGGGACTAGCGGGAGGAAATGAGCAGTTCTTC
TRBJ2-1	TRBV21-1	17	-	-	CASSRKSASGRIDEQFF	TGTGCCAGCAGCAGAAAATCCGCTAGCGGGAGGATCGATGAGCAGTTCTTC
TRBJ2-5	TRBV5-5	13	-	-	CASRRQFQETQYF	TGTGCCAGCAGAAGACAGTTCCAAGAGACCCAGTACTTC
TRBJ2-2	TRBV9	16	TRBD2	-	CASSPQREMNTGELFF	TGTGCCAGCAGCCCCCAGCGGGAAATGAACACCGGGGAGCTGTTTTTT
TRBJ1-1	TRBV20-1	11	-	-	CSAPGGAVAFF	TGCAGTGCCCCGGGAGGGGCTGTCGCTTTCTTT
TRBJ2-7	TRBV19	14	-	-	CASSGSGGSYEQYF	TGTGCCAGTAGCGGGTCAGGGGGGTCCTACGAGCAGTACTTC
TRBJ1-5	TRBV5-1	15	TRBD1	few	CASREGQGRDQPQHF	TGCGCCAGCAGGGAAGGACAGGGACGCGATCAGCCCCAGCATTTT
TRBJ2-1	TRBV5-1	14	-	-	CASSLEGAPNEQFF	TGCGCCAGCAGCTTGGAAGGGGCCCCCAATGAGCAGTTCTTC
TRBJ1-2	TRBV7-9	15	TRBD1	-	CASSSLGTGQRGYTF	TGTGCCAGCAGCTCCCTCGGGACAGGGCAGAGAGGCTACACCTTC
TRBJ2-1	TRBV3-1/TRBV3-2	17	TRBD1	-	CASSQDLVGGWYNEQFF	TGTGCCAGCAGCCAAGATCTGGTAGGGGGCTGGTACAATGAGCAGTTCTTC
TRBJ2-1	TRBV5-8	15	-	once	CASSIDGSSYNEQFF	TGTGCCAGCAGCATAGACGGGAGCTCCTACAATGAGCAGTTCTTC
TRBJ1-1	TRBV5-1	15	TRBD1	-	CASSMGQGAPPEAFF	TGCGCCAGCAGCATGGGACAGGGGGCGCCTCCTGAAGCTTTCTTT
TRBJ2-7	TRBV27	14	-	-	CASSLYGPTYEQYF	TGTGCCAGCAGTTTATATGGGCCCACCTACGAGCAGTACTTC
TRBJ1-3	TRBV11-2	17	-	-	CASSLWGTPLSGNTIYF	TGTGCCAGCAGCTTATGGGGCACGCCGCTCTCTGGAAACACCATATATTTT
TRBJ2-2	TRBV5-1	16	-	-	CASSSSFSANTGELFF	TGCGCCAGCAGCTCCTCCTTTAGCGCTAACACCGGGGAGCTGTTTTTT
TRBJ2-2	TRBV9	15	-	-	CASSVSGVNTGELFF	TGTGCCAGCAGCGTCTCAGGGGTGAACACCGGGGAGCTGTTTTTT
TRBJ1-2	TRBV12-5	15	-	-	CASGDRVLANYGYTF	TGTGCTAGTGGGGACAGAGTTCTAGCTAACTATGGCTACACCTTC
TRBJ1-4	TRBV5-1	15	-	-	CASSLLGGSSEKLFF	TGCGCCAGCAGCTTGCTCGGGGGAAGTAGTGAAAAACTGTTTTTT
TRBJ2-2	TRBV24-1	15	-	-	CATSNNRVNTGELFF	TGTGCCACCAGTAACAACAGGGTGAACACCGGGGAGCTGTTTTTT
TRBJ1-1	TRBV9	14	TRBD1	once	CASSTTGEVTEAFF	TGTGCCAGCAGCACGACAGGGGAGGTCACTGAAGCTTTCTTT
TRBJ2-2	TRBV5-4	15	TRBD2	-	CASSAGLGNTGELFF	TGTGCCAGCAGCGCGGGACTAGGGAACACCGGGGAGCTGTTTTTT
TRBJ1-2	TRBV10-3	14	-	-	CAISEPTAYYGYTF	TGTGCCATCAGTGAGCCGACAGCCTACTATGGCTACACCTTC
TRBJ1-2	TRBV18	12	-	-	CASSRADYGYTF	TGTGCCAGCTCACGGGCAGACTATGGCTACACCTTC
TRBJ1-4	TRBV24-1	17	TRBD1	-	CATSDSRDRGIGEKLFF	TGTGCCACCAGTGACTCCCGGGACAGGGGAATTGGTGAAAAACTGTTTTTT
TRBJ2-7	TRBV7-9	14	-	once	CASSLVIFPYEQYF	TGTGCCAGCAGCTTAGTAATCTTCCCCTACGAGCAGTACTTC
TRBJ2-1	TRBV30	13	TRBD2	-	CAWDGTNNNEQFF	TGTGCCTGGGACGGGACTAATAACAATGAGCAGTTCTTC
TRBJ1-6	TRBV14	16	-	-	CASSQAGRGKNSPLHF	TGTGCCAGCAGCCAAGCGGGTAGAGGGAAAAATTCACCCCTCCACTTT
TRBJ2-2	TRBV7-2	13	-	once	CASSLVRVGELFF	TGTGCCAGCAGCTTAGTCCGGGTCGGGGAGCTGTTTTTT
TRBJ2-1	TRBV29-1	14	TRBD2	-	CSVEDRTRGFEQFF	TGCAGCGTTGAAGACCGGACTAGAGGGTTTGAGCAGTTCTTC
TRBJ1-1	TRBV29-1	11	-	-	CSVEVYTEAFF	TGCAGCGTTGAAGTCTACACTGAAGCTTTCTTT
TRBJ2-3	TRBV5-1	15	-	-	CASSLGGANTDTQYF	TGCGCCAGCAGCTTGGGTGGGGCAAACACAGATACGCAGTATTTT
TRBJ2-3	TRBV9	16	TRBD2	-	CASSVEVLAGGDTQYF	TGTGCCAGCAGCGTAGAGGTACTAGCGGGAGGGGATACGCAGTATTTT
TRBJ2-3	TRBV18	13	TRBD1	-	CASSPDRADTQYF	TGTGCCAGCTCACCAGACAGGGCAGATACGCAGTATTTT
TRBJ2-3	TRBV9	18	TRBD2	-	CASSVGTSGSSGTDTQYF	TGTGCCAGCAGCGTAGGGACTAGCGGGAGTTCGGGCACAGATACGCAGTATTTT
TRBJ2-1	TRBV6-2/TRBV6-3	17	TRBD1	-	CASSYPQGAPSYNEQFF	TGTGCCAGCAGTTACCCACAGGGGGCTCCCTCCTACAATGAGCAGTTCTTC
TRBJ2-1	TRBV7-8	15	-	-	CASSLKRVGYNEQFF	TGTGCCAGCAGCTTAAAGCGGGTCGGCTACAATGAGCAGTTCTTC
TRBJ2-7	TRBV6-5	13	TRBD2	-	CASSYGRAYEQYF	TGTGCCAGCAGTTACGGGAGGGCCTACGAGCAGTACTTC
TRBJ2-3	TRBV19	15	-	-	CASSLLKPGRDTQYF	TGTGCCAGTAGTCTTCTCAAGCCGGGGAGAGATACGCAGTATTTT
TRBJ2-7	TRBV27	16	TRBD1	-	CASGYRQGTPSYEQYF	TGTGCCAGCGGATATCGACAGGGAACCCCTTCCTACGAGCAGTACTTC
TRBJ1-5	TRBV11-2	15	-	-	CASRGGFGSNQPQHF	TGTGCCAGCAGGGGGGGATTCGGGAGCAATCAGCCCCAGCATTTT
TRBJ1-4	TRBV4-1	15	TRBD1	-	CASSRPGQGVEKLFF	TGCGCCAGCAGTCGTCCGGGACAGGGGGTCGAAAAACTGTTTTTT
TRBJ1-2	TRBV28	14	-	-	CASSLKTLWNGYTF	TGTGCCAGCAGTCTAAAGACATTATGGAATGGCTACACCTTC
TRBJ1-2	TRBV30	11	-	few	CAWDSLYGYTF	TGTGCCTGGGACAGCCTCTATGGCTACACCTTC